What follows is one T cell receptor (beta chain) and its context. No antigen is known for it. From the reads, TCRdb called clonotypes with MiXCR, one entry per CDR3 protein. The repertoire consists of around 530,000 distinct CDR3 sequences, with about 26% occurring once and the leading ten covering under 15%. These data are taken from a study of T cell repertoires in cytomegalovirus infection. Whole-study results and caveats: Across the ex vivo response, the dominant clonotypes were HLA-C-restricted CMV-specific TCR beta clonotypes.

This TCR derives from a human donor in good health (CMV status not recorded). Some clones in this sample may be carry-over from other donors' samples. The sequenced sample was PBMCs.

The CDR3 DNA is TGTGCCAGCAGCTTAGAGGGAGCGGACGCCCTGGGATCCTACGAGCAGTACGTC. It encodes CASSLEGADALGSYEQYV. The chain links TRBV13 to TRBJ2-7, with D possibly matching TRBD2 (5 bases). Germline V CDR1 and CDR2: PRHDT, FYEKMQ (reference sequence). The ends were cut back, 1 base at V and 1 base at J, with 20 bases in the middle. The CDR3 is made up of 18 amino acids.